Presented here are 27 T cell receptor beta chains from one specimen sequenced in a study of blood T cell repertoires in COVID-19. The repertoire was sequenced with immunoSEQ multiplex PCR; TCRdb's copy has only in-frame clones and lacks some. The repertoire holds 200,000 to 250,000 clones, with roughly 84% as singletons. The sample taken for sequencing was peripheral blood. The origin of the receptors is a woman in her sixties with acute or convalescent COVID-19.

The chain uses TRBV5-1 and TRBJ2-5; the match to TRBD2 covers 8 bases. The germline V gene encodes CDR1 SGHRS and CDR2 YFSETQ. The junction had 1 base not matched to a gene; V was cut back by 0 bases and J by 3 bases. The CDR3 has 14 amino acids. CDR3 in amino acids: CASSLAGGEETQYF. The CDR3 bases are TGCGCCAGCAGCTTGGCCGGGGGGGAAGAGACCCAGTACTTC.

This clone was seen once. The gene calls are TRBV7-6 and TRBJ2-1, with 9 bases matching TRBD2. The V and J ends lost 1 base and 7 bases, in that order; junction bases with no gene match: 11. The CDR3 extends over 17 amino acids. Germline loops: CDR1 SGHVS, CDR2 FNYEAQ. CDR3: CASSLVASGALGNEQFF. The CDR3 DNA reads TGTGCCAGCAGCTTAGTCGCTAGCGGGGCCTTGGGAAATGAGCAGTTCTTC. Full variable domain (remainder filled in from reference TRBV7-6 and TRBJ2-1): GAGVSQSPRYKVTKRGQDVALRCDPISGHVSLYWYRQALGQGPEFLTYFNYEAQQDKSGLPNDRFSAERPEGSISTLTIQRTEQRDSAMYRCASSLVASGALGNEQFFGPGTRLTVL.

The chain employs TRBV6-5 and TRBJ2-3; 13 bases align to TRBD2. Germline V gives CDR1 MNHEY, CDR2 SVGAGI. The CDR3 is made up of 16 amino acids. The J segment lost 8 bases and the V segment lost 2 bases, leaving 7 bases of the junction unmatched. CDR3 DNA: TGTGCCAGCAGTTACCTCACTAGCGGGGGGGCCCTTACGCAGTATTTT. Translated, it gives CASSYLTSGGALTQYF.

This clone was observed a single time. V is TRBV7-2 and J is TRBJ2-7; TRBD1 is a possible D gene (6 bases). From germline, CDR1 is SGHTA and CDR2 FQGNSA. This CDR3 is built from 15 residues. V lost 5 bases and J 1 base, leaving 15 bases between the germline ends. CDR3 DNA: TGTGCCAGCAGCCAGGACAGCATTTATTCCTACGAGCAGTACTTC. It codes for CASSQDSIYSYEQYF. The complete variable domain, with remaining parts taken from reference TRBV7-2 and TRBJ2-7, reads GAGVSQSPSNKVTEKGKDVELRCDPISGHTALYWYRQSLGQGLEFLIYFQGNSAPDKSGLPSDRFSAERTGGSVSTLTIQRTQQEDSAVYLCASSQDSIYSYEQYFGPGTRLTVT.

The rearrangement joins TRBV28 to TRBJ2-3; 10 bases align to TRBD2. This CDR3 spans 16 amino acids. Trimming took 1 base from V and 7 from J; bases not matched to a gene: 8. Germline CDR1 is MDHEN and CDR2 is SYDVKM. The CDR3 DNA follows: TGTGCCAGCAGTTTATCCAGCGGGGGGGCCAAGAATACGCAGTATTTT. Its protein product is CASSLSSGGAKNTQYF.

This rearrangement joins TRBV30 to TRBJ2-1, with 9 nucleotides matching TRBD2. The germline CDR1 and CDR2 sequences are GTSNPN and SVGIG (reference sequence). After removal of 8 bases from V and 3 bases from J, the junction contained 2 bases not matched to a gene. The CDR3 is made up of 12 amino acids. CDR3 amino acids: CASSGGYNEQFF. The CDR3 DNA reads TGTGCCAGTAGCGGGGGCTACAATGAGCAGTTCTTC. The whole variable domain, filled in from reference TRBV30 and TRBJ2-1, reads SQTIHQWPATLVQPVGSPLSLECTVEGTSNPNLYWYRQAAGRGLQLLFYSVGIGQISSEVPQNLSASRPQDRQFILSSKKLLLSDSGFYLCASSGGYNEQFFGPGTRLTVL.

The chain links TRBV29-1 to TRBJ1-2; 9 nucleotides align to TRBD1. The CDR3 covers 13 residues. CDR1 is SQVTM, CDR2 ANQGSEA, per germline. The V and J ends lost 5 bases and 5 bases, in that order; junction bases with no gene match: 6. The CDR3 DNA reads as TGCAGCGTTTCGACAGGGGGAGGTTATGGCTACACCTTC. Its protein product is CSVSTGGGYGYTF.

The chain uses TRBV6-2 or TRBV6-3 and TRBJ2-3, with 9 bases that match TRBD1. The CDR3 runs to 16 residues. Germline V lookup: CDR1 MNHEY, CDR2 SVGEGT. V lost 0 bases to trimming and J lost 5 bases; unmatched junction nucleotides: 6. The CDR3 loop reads CASSYSPGQGEDTQYF. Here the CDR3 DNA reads TGTGCCAGCAGTTACTCTCCGGGACAGGGAGAAGATACGCAGTATTTT.

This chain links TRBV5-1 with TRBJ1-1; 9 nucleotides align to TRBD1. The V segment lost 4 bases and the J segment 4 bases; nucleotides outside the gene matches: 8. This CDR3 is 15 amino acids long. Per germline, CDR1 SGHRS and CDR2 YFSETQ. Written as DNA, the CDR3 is TGCGCCAGCAGCCTAACAGGGGGCTACGGCACTGAAGCTTTCTTT. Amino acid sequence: CASSLTGGYGTEAFF. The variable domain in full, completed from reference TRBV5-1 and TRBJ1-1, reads KAGVTQTPRYLIKTRGQQVTLSCSPISGHRSVSWYQQTPGQGLQFLFEYFSETQRNKGNFPGRFSGRQFSNSRSEMNVSTLELGDSALYLCASSLTGGYGTEAFFGQGTRLTVV.

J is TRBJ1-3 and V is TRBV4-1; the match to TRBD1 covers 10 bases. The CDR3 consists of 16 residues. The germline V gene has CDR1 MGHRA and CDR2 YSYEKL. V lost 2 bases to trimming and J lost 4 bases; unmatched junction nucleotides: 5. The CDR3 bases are TGCGCCAGCAGCCAATATGACAGGGGGCTGGGAAACACCATATATTTT. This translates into CASSQYDRGLGNTIYF.

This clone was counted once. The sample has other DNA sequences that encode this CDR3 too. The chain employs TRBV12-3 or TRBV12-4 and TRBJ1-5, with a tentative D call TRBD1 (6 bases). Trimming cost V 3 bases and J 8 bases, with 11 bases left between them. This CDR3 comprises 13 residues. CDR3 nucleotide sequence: TGTGCCAGCAGTTTGGGAGGGGGGAAGCCCCAGCATTTT. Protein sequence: CASSLGGGKPQHF.

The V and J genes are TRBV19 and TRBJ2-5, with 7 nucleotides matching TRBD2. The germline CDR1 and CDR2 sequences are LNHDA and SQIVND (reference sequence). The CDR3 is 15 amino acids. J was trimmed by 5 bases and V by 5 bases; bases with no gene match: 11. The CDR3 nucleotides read TGTGCCAGTAGTCCCGGGACTAAGGTTTTTGAGACCCAGTACTTC. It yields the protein CASSPGTKVFETQYF. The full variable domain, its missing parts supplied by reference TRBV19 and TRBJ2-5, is DGGITQSPKYLFRKEGQNVTLSCEQNLNHDAMYWYRQDPGQGLRLIYYSQIVNDFQKGDIAEGYSVSREKKESFPLTVTSAQKNPTAFYLCASSPGTKVFETQYFGPGTRLLVL.

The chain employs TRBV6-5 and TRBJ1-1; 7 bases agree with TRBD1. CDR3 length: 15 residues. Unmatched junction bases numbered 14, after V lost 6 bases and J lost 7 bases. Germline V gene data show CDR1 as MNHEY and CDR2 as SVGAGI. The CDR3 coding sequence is TGTGCCAGCAGGACACGCGAGGGGACAGTGAGTGAAGCTTTCTTT. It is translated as CASRTREGTVSEAFF.

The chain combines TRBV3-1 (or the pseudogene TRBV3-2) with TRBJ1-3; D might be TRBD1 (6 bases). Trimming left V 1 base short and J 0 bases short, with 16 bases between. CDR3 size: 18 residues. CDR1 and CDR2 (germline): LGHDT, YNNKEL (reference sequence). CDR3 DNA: TGTGCCAGCAGCCAAGCTGGGGGACATCTGAGCTCTGGAAACACCATATATTTT. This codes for CASSQAGGHLSSGNTIYF.

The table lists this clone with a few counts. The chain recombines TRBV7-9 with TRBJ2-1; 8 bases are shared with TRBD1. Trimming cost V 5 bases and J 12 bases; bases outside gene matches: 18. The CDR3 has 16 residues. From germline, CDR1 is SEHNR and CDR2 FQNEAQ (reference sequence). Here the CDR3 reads CASSPPGPDRVVVQFF. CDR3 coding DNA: TGTGCCAGCAGCCCCCCCGGGCCGGACAGGGTGGTCGTGCAGTTCTTC.

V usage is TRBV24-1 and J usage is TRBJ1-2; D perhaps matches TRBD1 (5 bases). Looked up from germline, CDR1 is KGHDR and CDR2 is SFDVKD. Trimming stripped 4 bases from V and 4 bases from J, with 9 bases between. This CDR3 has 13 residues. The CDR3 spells CATSEADSYGYTF. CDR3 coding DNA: TGTGCCACCAGTGAGGCTGACAGCTATGGCTACACCTTC.

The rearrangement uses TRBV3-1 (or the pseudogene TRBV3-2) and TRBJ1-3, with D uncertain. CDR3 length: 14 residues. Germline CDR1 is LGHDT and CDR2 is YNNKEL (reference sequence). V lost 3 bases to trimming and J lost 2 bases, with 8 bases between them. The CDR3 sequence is CASSHQKTGNTIYF. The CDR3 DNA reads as TGTGCCAGCAGCCACCAGAAGACTGGAAACACCATATATTTT.

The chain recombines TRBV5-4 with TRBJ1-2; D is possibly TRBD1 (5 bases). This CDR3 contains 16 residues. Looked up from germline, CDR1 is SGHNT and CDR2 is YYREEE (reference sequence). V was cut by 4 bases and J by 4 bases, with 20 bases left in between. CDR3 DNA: TGTGCCAGCAGCCCGGGGGTGTCCCAGAGGAGCTATGGCTACACCTTC. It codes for CASSPGVSQRSYGYTF.

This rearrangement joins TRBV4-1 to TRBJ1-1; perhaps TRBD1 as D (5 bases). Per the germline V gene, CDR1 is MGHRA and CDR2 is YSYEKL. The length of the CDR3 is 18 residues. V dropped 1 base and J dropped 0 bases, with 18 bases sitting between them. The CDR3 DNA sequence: TGCGCCAGCAGCCAAGCCGCAGGAAGGGGCTTCCTGAACACTGAAGCTTTCTTT. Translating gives CASSQAAGRGFLNTEAFF.

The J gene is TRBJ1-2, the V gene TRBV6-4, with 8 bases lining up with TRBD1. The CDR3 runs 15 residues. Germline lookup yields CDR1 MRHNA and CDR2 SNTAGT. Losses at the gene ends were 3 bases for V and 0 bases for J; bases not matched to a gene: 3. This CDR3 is CASSETTGANYGYTF. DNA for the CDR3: TGTGCCAGCAGTGAGACGACAGGGGCTAACTATGGCTACACCTTC.

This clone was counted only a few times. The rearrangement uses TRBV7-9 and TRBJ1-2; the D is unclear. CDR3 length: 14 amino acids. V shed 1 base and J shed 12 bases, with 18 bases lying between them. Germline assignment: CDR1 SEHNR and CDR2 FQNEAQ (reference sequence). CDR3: CASSLGQAPQANTF. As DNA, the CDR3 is TGTGCCAGCAGCTTAGGTCAGGCCCCTCAGGCCAACACCTTC.

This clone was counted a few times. The CDR3 region has the DNA TGTGCCAGCAGCCTCCTTTCGGAGGGGAAAGCTTTCTTT. It translates to CASSLLSEGKAFF. The genes are TRBV3-1 (or the pseudogene TRBV3-2) and TRBJ1-1, with a possible D match to TRBD1 (5 bases). This CDR3 is built from 13 residues. The germline CDR1 and CDR2 sequences are LGHDT and YNNKEL (reference sequence). Trimming left V 4 bases short and J 9 bases short, with 15 bases between.

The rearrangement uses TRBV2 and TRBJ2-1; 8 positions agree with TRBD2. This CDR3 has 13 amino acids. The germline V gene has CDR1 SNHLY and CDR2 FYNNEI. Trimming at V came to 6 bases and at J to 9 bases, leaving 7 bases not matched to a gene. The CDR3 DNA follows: TGTGCCAGCAGGGGTATAGCGGGGAGTGAGCAGTTCTTC. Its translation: CASRGIAGSEQFF.

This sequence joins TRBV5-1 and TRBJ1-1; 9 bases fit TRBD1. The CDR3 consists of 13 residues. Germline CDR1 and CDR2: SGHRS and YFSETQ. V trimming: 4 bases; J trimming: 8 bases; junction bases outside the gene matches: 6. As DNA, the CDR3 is TGCGCCAGCAGCACAGTACAGGGGGCCGAAGCTTTCTTT. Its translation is CASSTVQGAEAFF.

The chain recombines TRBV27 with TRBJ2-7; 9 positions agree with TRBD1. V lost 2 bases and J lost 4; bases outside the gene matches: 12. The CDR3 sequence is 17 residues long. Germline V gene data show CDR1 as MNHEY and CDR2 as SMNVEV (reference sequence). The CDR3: CASSLKSVGQGGYEQYF. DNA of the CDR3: TGTGCCAGCAGTTTAAAATCTGTGGGACAGGGAGGGTACGAGCAGTACTTC.

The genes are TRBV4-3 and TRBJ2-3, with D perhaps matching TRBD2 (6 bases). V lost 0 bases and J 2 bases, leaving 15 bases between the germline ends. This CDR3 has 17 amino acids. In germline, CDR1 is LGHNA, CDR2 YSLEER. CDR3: CASSQEGGVFPTDTQYF. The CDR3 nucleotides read TGCGCCAGCAGCCAAGAAGGCGGGGTCTTTCCCACAGATACGCAGTATTTT.

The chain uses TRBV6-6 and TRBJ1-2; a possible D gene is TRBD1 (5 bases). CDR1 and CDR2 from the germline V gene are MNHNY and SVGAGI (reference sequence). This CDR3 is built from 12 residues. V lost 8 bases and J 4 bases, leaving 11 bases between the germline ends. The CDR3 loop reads CASYGGGYGYTF. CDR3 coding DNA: TGTGCCAGCTACGGGGGAGGCTATGGCTACACCTTC.